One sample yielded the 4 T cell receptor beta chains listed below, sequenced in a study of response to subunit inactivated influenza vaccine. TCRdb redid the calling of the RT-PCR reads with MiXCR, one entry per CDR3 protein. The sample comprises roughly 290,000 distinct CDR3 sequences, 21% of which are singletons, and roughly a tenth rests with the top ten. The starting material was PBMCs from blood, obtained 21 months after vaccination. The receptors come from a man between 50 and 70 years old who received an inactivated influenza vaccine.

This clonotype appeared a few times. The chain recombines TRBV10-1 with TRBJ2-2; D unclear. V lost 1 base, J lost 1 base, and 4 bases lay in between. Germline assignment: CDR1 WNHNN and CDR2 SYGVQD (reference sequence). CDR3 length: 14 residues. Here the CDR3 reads CASSEFLNTGELFF. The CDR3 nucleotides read TGCGCCAGCAGTGAGTTTCTGAACACCGGGGAGCTGTTTTTT.

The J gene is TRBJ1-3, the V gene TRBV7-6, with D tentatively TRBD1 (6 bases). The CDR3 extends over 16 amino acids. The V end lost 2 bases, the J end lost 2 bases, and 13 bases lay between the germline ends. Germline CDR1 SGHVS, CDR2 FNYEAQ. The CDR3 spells CASSLLTGSPGNTIYF. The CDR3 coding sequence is TGTGCCAGCAGCTTACTAACAGGGTCACCTGGAAACACCATATATTTT.

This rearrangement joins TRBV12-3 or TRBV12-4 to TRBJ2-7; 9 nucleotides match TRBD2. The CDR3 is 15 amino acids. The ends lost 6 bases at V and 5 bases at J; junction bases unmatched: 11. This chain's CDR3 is CASSPRIAGVHEQYF. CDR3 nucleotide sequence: TGTGCCAGCAGCCCCCGAATAGCGGGAGTCCACGAGCAGTACTTC.

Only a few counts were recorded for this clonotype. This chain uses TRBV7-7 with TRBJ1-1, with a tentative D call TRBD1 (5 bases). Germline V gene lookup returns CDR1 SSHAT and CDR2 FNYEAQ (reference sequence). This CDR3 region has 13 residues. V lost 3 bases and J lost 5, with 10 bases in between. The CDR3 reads CASSFAEGTEAFF. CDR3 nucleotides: TGTGCCAGCAGCTTCGCAGAGGGGACTGAAGCTTTCTTT.